This TCR beta chain was profiled in a study of blood T cell repertoires in COVID-19. TCRdb's table, derived via immunoSEQ multiplex PCR, lists solely in-frame clones and lacks some. In the table there are 98,000 or so clones, less than 75% of which are singletons. Germline CDR1 is SEHNR and CDR2 is FQNEAQ (reference sequence). V lost 1 base and J 0 bases, leaving 9 bases between the germline ends. This CDR3 spans 16 amino acids. The V and J genes are TRBV7-9 and TRBJ2-2; weak D call: TRBD1 (6 bases). This clonotype was sampled from a woman in her 40s with acute or convalescent COVID-19. Specimen: peripheral blood. CDR3 nucleotides: TGTGCCAGCAGCTTAGGGGACACCGCGAACACCGGGGAGCTGTTTTTT. Residues: CASSLGDTANTGELFF.